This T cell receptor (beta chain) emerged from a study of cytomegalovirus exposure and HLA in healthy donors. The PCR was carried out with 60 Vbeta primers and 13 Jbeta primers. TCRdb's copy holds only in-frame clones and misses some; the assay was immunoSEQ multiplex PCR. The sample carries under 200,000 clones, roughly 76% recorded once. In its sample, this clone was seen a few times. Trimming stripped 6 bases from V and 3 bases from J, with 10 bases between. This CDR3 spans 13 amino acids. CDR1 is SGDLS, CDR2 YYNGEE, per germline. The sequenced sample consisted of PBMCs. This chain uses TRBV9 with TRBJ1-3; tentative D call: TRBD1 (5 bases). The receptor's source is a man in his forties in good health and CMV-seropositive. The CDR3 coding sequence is TGTGCCAGCAACGGGGGTTTTGGAAACACCATATATTTT. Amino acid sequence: CASNGGFGNTIYF.